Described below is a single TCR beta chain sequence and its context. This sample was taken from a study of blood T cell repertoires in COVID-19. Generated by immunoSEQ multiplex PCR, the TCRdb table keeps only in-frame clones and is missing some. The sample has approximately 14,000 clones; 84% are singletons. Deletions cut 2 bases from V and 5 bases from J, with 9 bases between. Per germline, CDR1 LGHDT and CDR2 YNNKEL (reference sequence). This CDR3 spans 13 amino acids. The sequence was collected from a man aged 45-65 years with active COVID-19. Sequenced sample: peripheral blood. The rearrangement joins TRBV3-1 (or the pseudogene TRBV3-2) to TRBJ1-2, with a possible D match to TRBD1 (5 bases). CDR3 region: CASSQRQPYGYTF. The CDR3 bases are TGTGCCAGCAGCCAACGACAGCCTTATGGCTACACCTTC.